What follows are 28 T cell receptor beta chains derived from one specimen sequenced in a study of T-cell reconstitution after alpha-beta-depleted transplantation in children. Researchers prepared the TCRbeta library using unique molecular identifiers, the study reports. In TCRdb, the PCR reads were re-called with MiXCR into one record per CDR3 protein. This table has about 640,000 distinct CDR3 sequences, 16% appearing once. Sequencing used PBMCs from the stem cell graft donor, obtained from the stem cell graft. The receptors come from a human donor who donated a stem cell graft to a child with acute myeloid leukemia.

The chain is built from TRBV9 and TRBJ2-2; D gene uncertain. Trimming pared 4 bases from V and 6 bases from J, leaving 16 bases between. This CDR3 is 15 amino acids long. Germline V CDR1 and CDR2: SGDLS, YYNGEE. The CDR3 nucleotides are TGTGCCAGCAGCCCCAGATCCCATAGCTCCGGGGAGCTGTTTTTT. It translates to CASSPRSHSSGELFF. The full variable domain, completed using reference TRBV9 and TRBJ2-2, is DSGVTQTPKHLITATGQRVTLRCSPRSGDLSVYWYQQSLDQGLQFLIQYYNGEERAKGNILERFSAQQFPDLHSELNLSSLELGDSALYFCASSPRSHSSGELFFGEGSRLTVL.

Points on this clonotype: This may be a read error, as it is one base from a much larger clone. In nucleotides, the CDR3 is TGCAGTGCTGGTAGCGCGGGGGCCGGGATGGAGACCCAGTACTTC. Its translation is CSAGSAGAGMETQYF. The chain links TRBV20-1 to TRBJ2-5; tentatively, D is TRBD2 (7 bases). Germline V gene lookup returns CDR1 DFQATT and CDR2 SNEGSKA (reference sequence). The V and J ends lost 5 bases and 5 bases respectively, with 21 bases between them. CDR3 length: 15 amino acids.

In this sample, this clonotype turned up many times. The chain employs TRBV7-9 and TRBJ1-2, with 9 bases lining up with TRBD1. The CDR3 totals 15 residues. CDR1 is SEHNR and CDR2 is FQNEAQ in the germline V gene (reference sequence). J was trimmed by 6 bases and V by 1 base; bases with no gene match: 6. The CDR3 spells CASSLVGQGGDGYTF. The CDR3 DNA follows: TGTGCCAGCAGCTTAGTGGGACAGGGAGGCGATGGCTACACCTTC. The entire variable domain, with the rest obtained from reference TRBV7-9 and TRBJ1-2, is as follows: DTGVSQNPRHKITKRGQNVTFRCDPISEHNRLYWYRQTLGQGPEFLTYFQNEAQLEKSRLLSDRFSAERPKGSFSTLEIQRTEQGDSAMYLCASSLVGQGGDGYTFGSGTRLTVV.

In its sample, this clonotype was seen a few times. DNA of the CDR3: TGTGCCATTGCGGACAGGGGGTACCAAGAGACCCAGTACTTC. As protein: CAIADRGYQETQYF. This chain joins TRBV10-3 and TRBJ2-5; 10 bases agree with TRBD1. V lost 9 bases to trimming and J lost 0 bases; unmatched junction nucleotides: 4. CDR3 length: 14 amino acids. Germline loops: CDR1 ENHRY, CDR2 SYGVKD.

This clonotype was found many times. The DNA for the CDR3 is TGCAGTGCTAGATTGGATTCGAATCAGCCCCAGCATTTT. Translation: CSARLDSNQPQHF. This chain connects TRBV20-1 to TRBJ1-5; unclear D gene. The CDR3 has 13 amino acids. Germline V gene sequence: CDR1 DFQATT, CDR2 SNEGSKA (reference sequence). V lost 2 bases to trimming and J lost 4 bases, with 9 bases between them.

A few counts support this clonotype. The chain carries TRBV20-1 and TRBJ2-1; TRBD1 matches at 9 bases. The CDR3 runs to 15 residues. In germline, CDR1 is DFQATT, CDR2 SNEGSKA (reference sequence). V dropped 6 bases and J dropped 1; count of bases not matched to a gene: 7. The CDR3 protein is CSATGTGSSYNEQFF. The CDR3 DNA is TGCAGTGCCACCGGGACAGGGAGTTCCTACAATGAGCAGTTCTTC.

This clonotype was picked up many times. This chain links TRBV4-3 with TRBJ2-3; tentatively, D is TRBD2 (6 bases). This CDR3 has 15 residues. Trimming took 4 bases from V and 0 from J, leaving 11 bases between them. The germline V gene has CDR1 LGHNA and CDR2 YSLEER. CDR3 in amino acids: CASSRLATSTDTQYF. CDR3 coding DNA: TGCGCCAGCAGCCGCCTAGCGACTAGCACAGATACGCAGTATTTT.

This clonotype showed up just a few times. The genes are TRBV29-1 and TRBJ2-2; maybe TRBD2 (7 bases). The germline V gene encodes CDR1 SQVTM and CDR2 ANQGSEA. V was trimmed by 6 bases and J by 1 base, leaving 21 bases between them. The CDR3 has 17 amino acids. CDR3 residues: CSVGGAGASRNTGELFF. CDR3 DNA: TGCAGCGTAGGAGGTGCGGGGGCGAGTAGGAACACCGGGGAGCTGTTTTTT.

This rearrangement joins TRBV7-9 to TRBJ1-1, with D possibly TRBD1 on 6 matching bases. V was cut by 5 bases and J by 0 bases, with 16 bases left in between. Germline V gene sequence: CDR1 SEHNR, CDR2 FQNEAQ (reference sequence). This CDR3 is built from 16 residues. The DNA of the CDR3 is TGTGCCAGCAGCCCCACAGGGATGGGGGTGAACACTGAAGCTTTCTTT. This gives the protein CASSPTGMGVNTEAFF.

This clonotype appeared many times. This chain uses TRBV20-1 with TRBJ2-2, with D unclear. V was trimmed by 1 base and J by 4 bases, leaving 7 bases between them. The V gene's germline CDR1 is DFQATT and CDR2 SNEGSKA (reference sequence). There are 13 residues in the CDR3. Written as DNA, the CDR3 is TGCAGTGCTAGAGTCCTGGGCACCGGGGAGCTGTTTTTT. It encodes CSARVLGTGELFF.

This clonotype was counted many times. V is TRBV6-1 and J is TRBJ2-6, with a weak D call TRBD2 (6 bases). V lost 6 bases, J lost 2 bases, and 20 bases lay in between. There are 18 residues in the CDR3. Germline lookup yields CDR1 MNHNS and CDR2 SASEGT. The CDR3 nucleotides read TGTGCCAGCAGGGGACTTGGGGGTGAGGTGGCTGGGGCCAACGTCCTGACTTTC. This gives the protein CASRGLGGEVAGANVLTF.

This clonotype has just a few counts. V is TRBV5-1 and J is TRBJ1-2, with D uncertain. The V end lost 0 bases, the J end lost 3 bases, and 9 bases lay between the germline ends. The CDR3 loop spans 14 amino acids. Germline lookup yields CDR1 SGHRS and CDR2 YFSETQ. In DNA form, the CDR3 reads TGCGCCAGCAGCTTGGATCCGCCAGACTATGGCTACACCTTC. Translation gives CASSLDPPDYGYTF.

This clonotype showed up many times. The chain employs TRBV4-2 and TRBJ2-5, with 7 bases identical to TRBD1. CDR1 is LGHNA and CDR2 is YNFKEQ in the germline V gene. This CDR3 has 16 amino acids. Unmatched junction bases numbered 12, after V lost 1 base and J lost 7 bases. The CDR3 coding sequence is TGTGCCAGCAGCCAAGGGAACAGGGGAAACGTAAGGACCCAGTACTTC. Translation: CASSQGNRGNVRTQYF.

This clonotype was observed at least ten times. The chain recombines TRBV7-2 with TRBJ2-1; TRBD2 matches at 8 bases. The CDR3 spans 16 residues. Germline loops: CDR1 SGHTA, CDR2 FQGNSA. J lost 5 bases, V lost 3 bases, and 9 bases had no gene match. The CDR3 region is CASSLFTSGINNEQFF. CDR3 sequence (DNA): TGTGCCAGCAGCTTGTTTACTAGCGGCATTAACAATGAGCAGTTCTTC. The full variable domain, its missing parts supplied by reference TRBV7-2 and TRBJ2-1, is GAGVSQSPSNKVTEKGKDVELRCDPISGHTALYWYRQSLGQGLEFLIYFQGNSAPDKSGLPSDRFSAERTGGSVSTLTIQRTQQEDSAVYLCASSLFTSGINNEQFFGPGTRLTVL.

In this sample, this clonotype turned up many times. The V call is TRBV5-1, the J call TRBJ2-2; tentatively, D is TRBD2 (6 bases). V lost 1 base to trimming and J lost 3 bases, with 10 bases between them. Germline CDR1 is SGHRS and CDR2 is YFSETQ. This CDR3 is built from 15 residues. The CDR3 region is CASSLSGTYTGELFF. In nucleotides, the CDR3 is TGCGCCAGCAGCTTGTCAGGGACTTACACCGGGGAGCTGTTTTTT.

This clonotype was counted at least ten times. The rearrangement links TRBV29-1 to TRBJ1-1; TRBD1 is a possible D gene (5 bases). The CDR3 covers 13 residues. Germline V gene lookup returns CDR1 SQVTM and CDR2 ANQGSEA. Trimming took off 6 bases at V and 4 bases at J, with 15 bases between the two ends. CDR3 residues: CSVEPTRGTEAFF. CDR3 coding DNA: TGCAGCGTCGAGCCGACGAGGGGCACTGAAGCTTTCTTT.

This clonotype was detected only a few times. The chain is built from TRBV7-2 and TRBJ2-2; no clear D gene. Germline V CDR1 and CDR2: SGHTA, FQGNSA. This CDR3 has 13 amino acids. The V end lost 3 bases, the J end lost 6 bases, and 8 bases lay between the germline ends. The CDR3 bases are TGTGCCAGCAGCTTTCGTGGATCCGGGGAGCTGTTTTTT. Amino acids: CASSFRGSGELFF.

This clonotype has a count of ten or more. The CDR3 reads CSAREGYPNEQFF. As DNA, the CDR3 is TGCAGTGCTAGAGAGGGCTACCCCAATGAGCAGTTCTTC. This chain links TRBV20-1 with TRBJ2-1; D remains unclear. CDR3 size: 13 residues. The germline V gene has CDR1 DFQATT and CDR2 SNEGSKA (reference sequence). Trimming left V 0 bases short and J 6 bases short, with 9 bases between.

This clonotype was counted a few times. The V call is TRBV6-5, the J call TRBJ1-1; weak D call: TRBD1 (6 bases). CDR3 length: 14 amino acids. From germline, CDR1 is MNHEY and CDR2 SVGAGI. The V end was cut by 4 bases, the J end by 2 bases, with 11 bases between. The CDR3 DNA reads TGTGCCAGCAGTTCCTCCGGGGGCAACACTGAAGCTTTCTTT. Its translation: CASSSSGGNTEAFF.

CDR3 bases: TGTGCCAGCAGCCTCTATCCGGGTGGGGCCGACGGGGAAAAACTGTTTTTT. It yields the protein CASSLYPGGADGEKLFF. This chain connects TRBV4-2 to TRBJ1-4; D may be TRBD1 (5 bases). The length of the CDR3 is 17 residues. Germline V lookup: CDR1 LGHNA, CDR2 YNFKEQ. V lost 4 bases and J 8 bases, leaving 23 bases between the germline ends.

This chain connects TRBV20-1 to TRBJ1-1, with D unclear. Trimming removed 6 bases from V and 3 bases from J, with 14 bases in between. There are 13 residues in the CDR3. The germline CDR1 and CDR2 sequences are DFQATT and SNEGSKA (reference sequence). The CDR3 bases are TGCAGTGCGCGGGCCGCCCGGGACACTGAAGCTTTCTTT. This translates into CSARAARDTEAFF.

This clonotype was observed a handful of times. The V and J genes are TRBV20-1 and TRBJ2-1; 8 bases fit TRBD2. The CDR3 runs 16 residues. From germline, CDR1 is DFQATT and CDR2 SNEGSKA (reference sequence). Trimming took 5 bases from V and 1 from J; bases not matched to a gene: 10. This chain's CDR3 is CSAALRGLVSYNEQFF. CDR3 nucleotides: TGCAGTGCTGCCCTCAGGGGACTAGTTTCCTACAATGAGCAGTTCTTC.

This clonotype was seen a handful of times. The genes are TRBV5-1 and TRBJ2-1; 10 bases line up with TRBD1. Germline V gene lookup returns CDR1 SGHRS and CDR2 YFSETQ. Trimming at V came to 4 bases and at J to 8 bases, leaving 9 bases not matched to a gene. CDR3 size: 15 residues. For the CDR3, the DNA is TGCGCCAGCAGCCTCCGGGACAGGGGTTCGGATGAGCAGTTCTTC. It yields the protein CASSLRDRGSDEQFF.

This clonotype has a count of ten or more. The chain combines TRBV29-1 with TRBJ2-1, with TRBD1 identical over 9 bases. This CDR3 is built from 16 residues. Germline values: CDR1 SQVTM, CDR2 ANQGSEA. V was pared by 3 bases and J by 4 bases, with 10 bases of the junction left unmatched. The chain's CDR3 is CSVEGATGGEYNEQFF. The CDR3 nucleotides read TGCAGCGTTGAGGGTGCGACAGGGGGAGAATACAATGAGCAGTTCTTC.

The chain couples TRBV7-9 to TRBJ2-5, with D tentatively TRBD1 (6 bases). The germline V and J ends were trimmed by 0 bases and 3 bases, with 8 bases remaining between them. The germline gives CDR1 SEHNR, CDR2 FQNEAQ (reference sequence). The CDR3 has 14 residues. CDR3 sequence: CASSLARTEETQYF. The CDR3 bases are TGTGCCAGCAGCTTAGCCCGGACAGAAGAGACCCAGTACTTC.

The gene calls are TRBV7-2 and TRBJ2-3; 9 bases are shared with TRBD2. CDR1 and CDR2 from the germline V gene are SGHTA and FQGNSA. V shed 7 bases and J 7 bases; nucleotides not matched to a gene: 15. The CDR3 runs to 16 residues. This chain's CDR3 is CASTPSSGETLNTQYF. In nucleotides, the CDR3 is TGTGCCAGCACCCCCTCTAGCGGGGAGACCTTAAATACGCAGTATTTT.

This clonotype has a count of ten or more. Here the CDR3 reads CASSLVRGSGDLPLHF. The CDR3 DNA is TGTGCCAGCAGTTTGGTCAGGGGCTCGGGGGATCTACCCCTCCACTTT. This rearrangement joins TRBV27 to TRBJ1-6; a weak D match, TRBD1 (6 bases). V lost 3 bases and J 12 bases, leaving 21 bases between the germline ends. Germline-derived CDR1 and CDR2 are MNHEY and SMNVEV (reference sequence). There are 16 residues in the CDR3.

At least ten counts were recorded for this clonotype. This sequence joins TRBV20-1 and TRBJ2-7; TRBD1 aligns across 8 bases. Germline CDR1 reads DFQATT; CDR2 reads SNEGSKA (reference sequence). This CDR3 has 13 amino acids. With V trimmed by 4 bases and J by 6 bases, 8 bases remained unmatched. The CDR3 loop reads CSATQITGGEQYV. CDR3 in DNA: TGCAGTGCTACCCAAATAACAGGGGGCGAGCAGTACGTC.